The rows below give T cell receptor beta chains drawn from one sample of a study of brain T cells in children with intractable seizures. TCRdb keeps only in-frame clones here, not all; method: immunoSEQ multiplex PCR. This table holds about 110,000 clones, approximately 94% found once. The sequencing used peripheral blood, collected at surgery. The receptors derive from a boy under three years old with hemimegalencephaly and intractable seizures. Each CDR3 is given with its conserved first and last residue. A D gene is named only where the DNA matches it firmly. Expanded clones are given a class, and other clones once, few, many or no size at all.

size: -
V: TRBV28
D: TRBD1
J: TRBJ1-1
CDR3: CASKRGRAFF
DNA: TGTGCCAGCAAAAGGGGGCGAGCTTTCTTT

size: -
V: TRBV3-1/TRBV3-2
D: -
J: TRBJ2-1
CDR3: CASSQWDGHNEQFF
DNA: TGTGCCAGCAGCCAGTGGGACGGACACAATGAGCAGTTCTTC

size: -
V: TRBV10-3
D: TRBD2
J: TRBJ2-1
CDR3: CAIGGLATYNEQFF
DNA: TGTGCCATCGGGGGACTAGCGACTTACAATGAGCAGTTCTTC

size: once
V: TRBV6-5
D: -
J: TRBJ2-1
CDR3: CASSSLSREQFF
DNA: TGTGCCAGCAGTTCCCTCTCGAGGGAGCAGTTCTTC

size: -
V: TRBV3-1/TRBV3-2
D: -
J: TRBJ1-6
CDR3: CASSQGSSITGSPLHF
DNA: TGTGCCAGCAGCCAAGGTTCGAGTATTACGGGCTCACCCCTCCACTTT

size: -
V: TRBV6-6
D: TRBD1
J: TRBJ1-4
CDR3: CASTNQRGQFNEKLFF
DNA: TGTGCCAGCACCAACCAGAGGGGACAGTTTAATGAAAAACTGTTTTTT

size: -
V: TRBV5-6
D: -
J: TRBJ1-5
CDR3: CASSLQGSNQPQHF
DNA: TGTGCCAGCAGCTTACAGGGTAGCAATCAGCCCCAGCATTTT

size: -
V: TRBV19
D: -
J: TRBJ1-5
CDR3: CASSTVPQAAGNQPQHF
DNA: TGTGCCAGTAGTACCGTTCCCCAGGCGGCGGGCAATCAGCCCCAGCATTTT

size: -
V: TRBV27
D: -
J: TRBJ1-1
CDR3: CASSRKPQGLNTEAFF
DNA: TGTGCCAGCAGTCGCAAACCCCAGGGGTTGAACACTGAAGCTTTCTTT

size: -
V: TRBV7-3
D: -
J: TRBJ2-2
CDR3: CASSLRAGELFF
DNA: TGTGCCAGCAGCTTAAGGGCCGGGGAGCTGTTTTTT

size: -
V: TRBV3-1/TRBV3-2
D: TRBD1
J: TRBJ2-5
CDR3: CASSDRGGAQETQYF
DNA: TGTGCCAGCAGTGACAGGGGCGGGGCACAAGAGACCCAGTACTTC

size: -
V: TRBV7-9
D: -
J: TRBJ2-3
CDR3: CATLTDTQYF
DNA: TGTGCCACCCTCACAGATACGCAGTATTTT

size: -
V: TRBV19
D: -
J: TRBJ1-2
CDR3: CASSIRGDGLNYGYTF
DNA: TGTGCCAGTAGTATAAGGGGGGACGGACTTAACTATGGCTACACCTTC

size: -
V: TRBV11-2
D: TRBD1
J: TRBJ2-5
CDR3: CASSAGQGTETQYF
DNA: TGTGCCAGCAGCGCGGGACAGGGGACAGAGACCCAGTACTTC

size: -
V: TRBV15
D: -
J: TRBJ1-1
CDR3: CATSRVWARVNTEAFF
DNA: TGTGCCACCAGCAGAGTATGGGCCAGGGTGAACACTGAAGCTTTCTTT

size: -
V: TRBV4-3
D: TRBD1
J: TRBJ2-2
CDR3: CASSLGTGAANTGELFF
DNA: TGCGCCAGCAGCCTGGGGACAGGCGCCGCGAACACCGGGGAGCTGTTTTTT

size: -
V: TRBV4-2
D: -
J: TRBJ2-1
CDR3: CASSQGGTSSYNEQFF
DNA: TGTGCCAGCAGCCAGGGGGGAACCTCATCCTACAATGAGCAGTTCTTC

size: -
V: TRBV5-4
D: -
J: TRBJ2-5
CDR3: CASSLGRGQETQYF
DNA: TGTGCCAGCAGCTTGGGTAGGGGGCAAGAGACCCAGTACTTC

size: -
V: TRBV28
D: -
J: TRBJ2-7
CDR3: CASSFLPVSYEQYF
DNA: TGTGCCAGCAGTTTTTTGCCGGTGTCCTACGAGCAGTACTTC

size: -
V: TRBV4-3
D: -
J: TRBJ1-1
CDR3: CASSQVGESEAFF
DNA: TGCGCCAGCAGCCAAGTAGGGGAGTCTGAAGCTTTCTTT

size: -
V: TRBV27
D: TRBD2
J: TRBJ2-7
CDR3: CASRPAGEGSYEQYF
DNA: TGTGCCAGCAGACCCGCCGGGGAGGGATCCTACGAGCAGTACTTC

size: -
V: TRBV2
D: -
J: TRBJ2-7
CDR3: CASSEFNEQYF
DNA: TGTGCCAGCAGTGAATTCAACGAGCAGTACTTC

size: -
V: TRBV2
D: TRBD1
J: TRBJ1-5
CDR3: CASSAHDRAGQPQHF
DNA: TGTGCCAGCAGTGCCCACGACAGGGCAGGGCAGCCCCAGCATTTT

size: -
V: TRBV6-4
D: -
J: TRBJ2-7
CDR3: CASSPTYRPSYEQYF
DNA: TGTGCCAGCAGTCCCACCTACAGACCTTCCTACGAGCAGTACTTC

size: -
V: TRBV5-6
D: -
J: TRBJ1-1
CDR3: CASSDSRQAGTEAFF
DNA: TGTGCCAGCAGCGACTCCAGACAGGCCGGGACTGAAGCTTTCTTT

size: once
V: TRBV6-6
D: -
J: TRBJ1-1
CDR3: CASSLMTGMNTEAFF
DNA: TGTGCCAGCAGTTTAATGACAGGTATGAACACTGAAGCTTTCTTT

size: -
V: TRBV7-9
D: TRBD1
J: TRBJ2-1
CDR3: CASSSGQGGPNEQFF
DNA: TGTGCCAGCAGCTCGGGACAGGGAGGACCCAATGAGCAGTTCTTC

size: -
V: TRBV28
D: TRBD1
J: TRBJ1-2
CDR3: CASSTRTGRGNGYTF
DNA: TGTGCCAGCAGTACGCGGACAGGGAGGGGAAATGGCTACACCTTC

size: -
V: TRBV28
D: -
J: TRBJ1-6
CDR3: CASSLSTSPLHF
DNA: TGTGCCAGCAGTTTAAGTACCTCACCCCTCCACTTT

size: -
V: TRBV7-8
D: -
J: TRBJ1-4
CDR3: CASSFIDEGKLFF
DNA: TGTGCCAGCAGCTTCATAGATGAGGGTAAACTGTTTTTT

size: -
V: TRBV29-1
D: -
J: TRBJ2-6
CDR3: CSVFASGANVLTF
DNA: TGCAGCGTTTTCGCCTCTGGGGCCAACGTCCTGACTTTC

size: -
V: TRBV3-1/TRBV3-2
D: -
J: TRBJ2-4
CDR3: CASSQGPSIAKNIQYF
DNA: TGTGCCAGCAGCCAAGGGCCCAGCATAGCCAAAAACATTCAGTACTTC

size: -
V: TRBV18
D: -
J: TRBJ2-7
CDR3: CASSPRESYEQYF
DNA: TGTGCCAGCTCACCGAGGGAGAGCTACGAGCAGTACTTC

size: -
V: TRBV6-5
D: TRBD1
J: TRBJ2-3
CDR3: CASSYLRQGGDTQYF
DNA: TGTGCCAGCAGTTACCTAAGACAGGGGGGGGATACGCAGTATTTT

size: -
V: TRBV9
D: TRBD2
J: TRBJ2-3
CDR3: CASSVGTSGTSSTDTQYF
DNA: TGTGCCAGCAGCGTTGGGACTAGCGGGACCTCGAGCACAGATACGCAGTATTTT

size: -
V: TRBV28
D: -
J: TRBJ2-7
CDR3: CASSFVQRPYEQYF
DNA: TGTGCCAGCAGTTTCGTCCAGAGGCCCTACGAGCAGTACTTC

size: -
V: TRBV7-2
D: TRBD1
J: TRBJ2-1
CDR3: CASSLTSGQGARNEQFF
DNA: TGTGCCAGCAGCTTAACATCGGGACAGGGGGCGCGTAATGAGCAGTTCTTC

size: once
V: TRBV19
D: -
J: TRBJ1-3
CDR3: CASAGRESSGNTIYF
DNA: TGTGCCAGCGCCGGACGGGAGAGCTCTGGAAACACCATATATTTT

size: -
V: TRBV28
D: TRBD2
J: TRBJ2-6
CDR3: CASSSDGRAGGANVLTF
DNA: TGTGCCAGCAGTTCTGACGGGAGGGCCGGTGGGGCCAACGTCCTGACTTTC

size: -
V: TRBV6-1
D: TRBD2
J: TRBJ2-1
CDR3: CASSETSGRANEQFF
DNA: TGTGCCAGCAGTGAAACTAGCGGGAGGGCCAATGAGCAGTTCTTC

size: -
V: TRBV27
D: -
J: TRBJ1-2
CDR3: CASSSGGLRRGYTF
DNA: TGTGCCAGCAGTTCGGGTGGGCTCCGAAGGGGCTACACCTTC

size: -
V: TRBV29-1
D: TRBD1
J: TRBJ2-7
CDR3: CSVEDSRQGAYEQYF
DNA: TGCAGCGTTGAAGATTCGAGGCAGGGGGCCTACGAGCAGTACTTC

size: -
V: TRBV28
D: -
J: TRBJ2-1
CDR3: CASSSPRLVITGYNEQFF
DNA: TGTGCCAGCAGTTCCCCCCGGCTAGTCATTACGGGATACAATGAGCAGTTCTTC

size: -
V: TRBV18
D: -
J: TRBJ1-1
CDR3: CASSPKWAGVEAFF
DNA: TGTGCCAGCTCACCGAAATGGGCAGGGGTCGAAGCTTTCTTT

size: few
V: TRBV28
D: -
J: TRBJ1-6
CDR3: CASSSSGPSYNSPLHF
DNA: -

size: -
V: TRBV11-2
D: -
J: TRBJ2-3
CDR3: CASSSEGVAIDTQYF
DNA: TGTGCCAGCAGCTCAGAGGGGGTAGCCATAGATACGCAGTATTTT

size: -
V: TRBV2
D: TRBD2
J: TRBJ2-1
CDR3: CAGGLAGTNEQFF
DNA: TGTGCCGGGGGACTAGCGGGTACCAATGAGCAGTTCTTC

size: -
V: TRBV9
D: -
J: TRBJ1-1
CDR3: CASSPRVGPTEAFF
DNA: TGTGCCAGCAGCCCTCGTGTCGGACCCACTGAAGCTTTCTTT

size: -
V: TRBV27
D: -
J: TRBJ2-7
CDR3: CASGYPVRGSGSEQYF
DNA: TGTGCCAGCGGTTATCCCGTCAGGGGTTCTGGAAGCGAGCAGTACTTC

size: -
V: TRBV9
D: TRBD2
J: TRBJ2-5
CDR3: CASSVAASGGPKLETQYF
DNA: TGTGCCAGCAGCGTAGCCGCTAGCGGAGGACCCAAACTAGAGACCCAGTACTTC

size: -
V: TRBV4-1
D: TRBD1
J: TRBJ2-4
CDR3: CASSPRSVTGGTKNIQYF
DNA: TGCGCCAGCAGCCCAAGATCGGTAACAGGGGGAACCAAAAACATTCAGTACTTC

size: -
V: TRBV6-5
D: -
J: TRBJ1-1
CDR3: CASTSMNTEAFF
DNA: TGTGCCAGCACCTCTATGAACACTGAAGCTTTCTTT

size: -
V: TRBV28
D: -
J: TRBJ1-4
CDR3: CASTLGRDWEKLFF
DNA: TGTGCCAGCACATTAGGAAGGGATTGGGAAAAACTGTTTTTT

size: -
V: TRBV7-9
D: -
J: TRBJ2-2
CDR3: CASSLTSANTGELFF
DNA: TGTGCCAGCAGCTTGACCTCCGCGAACACCGGGGAGCTGTTTTTT

size: -
V: TRBV7-9
D: -
J: TRBJ2-6
CDR3: CASTPLGESGANVLTF
DNA: TGTGCCAGCACCCCACTCGGGGAAAGTGGGGCCAACGTCCTGACTTTC